The 31 T cell receptor beta chains presented below share a single source sample, sequenced in a study of shared clonotypes between healthy human individuals. Using immunoSEQ multiplex PCR, the repertoire was profiled, and TCRdb retains in-frame clones only, with some absent. Of roughly 2.2 million clones in the sample, 90% to 95% are singletons; the top ten hold 0.39%. Specimen: naive CD4+ T cells from PBMCs. The sample's subset: CD45RA+ positively selected. These receptor sequences come from a man aged 18 to 29 in good health. Some clones in this sample may be carry-over from other donors' samples.

J is TRBJ2-7 and V is TRBV19; 9 bases fit TRBD2. The CDR3 spans 16 residues. V was clipped by 5 bases and J by 4 bases; unmatched bases: 12. Germline V gene data show CDR1 as LNHDA and CDR2 as SQIVND (reference sequence). CDR3 nucleotides: TGTGCCAGTAGTGACCGCCGGGCTAGCGGGAAGTACGAGCAGTACTTC. It yields the protein CASSDRRASGKYEQYF. The entire variable domain, with the rest obtained from reference TRBV19 and TRBJ2-7, is as follows: DGGITQSPKYLFRKEGQNVTLSCEQNLNHDAMYWYRQDPGQGLRLIYYSQIVNDFQKGDIAEGYSVSREKKESFPLTVTSAQKNPTAFYLCASSDRRASGKYEQYFGPGTRLTVT.

The J gene is TRBJ2-6, the V gene TRBV6-5; either TRBD1 or TRBD2 may supply D (5 bases each). This CDR3 is 15 amino acids long. The germline V gene encodes CDR1 MNHEY and CDR2 SVGAGI. The V end was cut by 9 bases, the J end by 4 bases, with 16 bases between. The CDR3 coding sequence is TGTGCCAGTGGTTCGAGGGGCTTGGGGGCCAACGTCCTGACTTTC. This translates into CASGSRGLGANVLTF.

This chain joins TRBV10-3 and TRBJ2-1; D unclear. The CDR3 extends over 12 amino acids. Looked up from germline, CDR1 is ENHRY and CDR2 is SYGVKD. Trimming shortened V by 3 bases and J by 7 bases, and 7 bases separated the two germline ends. This chain's CDR3 is CAISDTRNEQFF. The CDR3 DNA reads as TGTGCCATCAGTGACACCAGGAATGAGCAGTTCTTC.

As for this clone: Other DNA variants within this sample encode the same CDR3. The V and J genes are TRBV28 and TRBJ1-5, with D maybe TRBD1 (6 bases). Trimming cost V 3 bases and J 2 bases, with 11 bases left between them. This CDR3 is built from 15 residues. The germline V gene encodes CDR1 MDHEN and CDR2 SYDVKM. The chain's CDR3 is CASSFRGGGNQPQHF. The CDR3, as DNA: TGTGCCAGCAGTTTCAGGGGAGGGGGCAATCAGCCCCAGCATTTT.

For this clone: This sample includes further DNA sequences coding for the same CDR3. The chain employs TRBV5-1 and TRBJ2-6; a possible D gene is TRBD1 (6 bases). The germline V gene encodes CDR1 SGHRS and CDR2 YFSETQ. This CDR3 comprises 15 residues. With 2 bases removed from V and 0 bases from J, the gap between germline ends came to 6 bases. The CDR3 here is CASSLQGSGANVLTF. The CDR3 DNA is TGCGCCAGCAGCTTACAGGGCTCTGGGGCCAACGTCCTGACTTTC.

The chain has TRBV4-2 and TRBJ2-4; 11 nucleotides agree with TRBD2. The V gene end was trimmed by 8 bases and the J gene end by 10 bases; junction bases not matched to a gene: 10. Germline CDR1 LGHNA, CDR2 YNFKEQ. CDR3 size: 14 residues. CDR3 nucleotides: TGTGCCAGCGCACGAATAGCGGGAGGGGATATTCAGTACTTC. It yields the protein CASARIAGGDIQYF.

The genes are TRBV18 and TRBJ1-4; no clear D gene. Trimming cost V 0 bases and J 12 bases, with 14 bases left between them. Germline V gene sequence: CDR1 KGHSH, CDR2 LQKENI. This CDR3 region has 14 residues. CDR3: CASSPPGRWRELFF. In DNA form, the CDR3 reads TGTGCCAGCTCACCACCGGGCCGCTGGAGGGAACTGTTTTTT.

Comment on this clone: Other DNA sequences in the sample encode the same CDR3. The genes are TRBV19 and TRBJ1-3; no definite D call. CDR1 and CDR2 (germline): LNHDA, SQIVND (reference sequence). The CDR3 covers 13 residues. V shed 6 bases and J shed 0 bases, with 6 bases lying between them. CDR3 in DNA: TGTGCCAGTAGCGGGTCCTCTGGAAACACCATATATTTT. This translates into CASSGSSGNTIYF.

J is TRBJ2-4 and V is TRBV18, with D uncertain. This CDR3 is 17 amino acids long. Germline-derived CDR1 and CDR2 are KGHSH and LQKENI. The V gene lost 1 base and the J gene lost 0 bases, with 13 bases spanning the gap. The CDR3 DNA sequence: TGTGCCAGCTCACCACGTCTGCGAATCCTAGCCAAAAACATTCAGTACTTC. Its protein is CASSPRLRILAKNIQYF.

V usage is TRBV15 and J usage is TRBJ1-1; D uncertain. The CDR3 extends over 17 amino acids. V lost 4 bases, J lost 7 bases, and 25 bases lay in between. The germline V gene has CDR1 LNHNV and CDR2 YYDKDF (reference sequence). CDR3 region: CATSKSLEEGREGEAFF. CDR3 in DNA: TGTGCCACCAGCAAGTCCCTTGAGGAGGGCCGGGAGGGTGAAGCTTTCTTT.

V and J are TRBV2 and TRBJ2-7, with 7 bases aligning to TRBD2. The CDR3 loop spans 14 amino acids. Unmatched junction bases numbered 5, after V lost 3 bases and J lost 3 bases. The germline CDR1 and CDR2 sequences are SNHLY and FYNNEI. CDR3 DNA: TGTGCCAGCAGTGAGCGGGAGAGATACTACGAGCAGTACTTC. Translation: CASSERERYYEQYF. The full variable domain, rest sourced from reference TRBV2 and TRBJ2-7, is EPEVTQTPSHQVTQMGQEVILRCVPISNHLYFYWYRQILGQKVEFLVSFYNNEISEKSEIFDDQFSVERPDGSNFTLKIRSTKLEDSAMYFCASSERERYYEQYFGPGTRLTVT.

This chain uses TRBV19 with TRBJ2-3; D not resolved. CDR3 size: 14 residues. Per the germline V gene, CDR1 is LNHDA and CDR2 is SQIVND (reference sequence). Trimming shortened V by 9 bases and J by 0 bases, and 13 bases separated the two germline ends. CDR3 sequence reads: CASTTDSSTDTQYF. For the CDR3, the DNA is TGTGCCAGCACCACCGACTCGAGCACAGATACGCAGTATTTT.

Only one count was recorded for this clone. J is TRBJ1-3 and V is TRBV7-6, with 7 bases aligning to TRBD1. CDR1 is SGHVS and CDR2 is FNYEAQ in the germline V gene. Germline trimming cut 0 bases from V and 2 bases from J; bases unmatched to any gene: 7. There are 17 residues in the CDR3. CDR3: CASSLALFRGPGNTIYF. Written as DNA, the CDR3 is TGTGCCAGCAGCTTAGCGCTTTTTAGGGGGCCTGGAAACACCATATATTTT. The full variable domain, completed using reference TRBV7-6 and TRBJ1-3, is GAGVSQSPRYKVTKRGQDVALRCDPISGHVSLYWYRQALGQGPEFLTYFNYEAQQDKSGLPNDRFSAERPEGSISTLTIQRTEQRDSAMYRCASSLALFRGPGNTIYFGEGSWLTVV.

The chain recombines TRBV28 with TRBJ1-1, with 9 bases matching TRBD1. This CDR3 has 14 amino acids. After removal of 1 base from V and 7 bases from J, the junction contained 4 bases not matched to a gene. Germline values: CDR1 MDHEN, CDR2 SYDVKM. CDR3 nucleotide sequence: TGTGCCAGCAGTTTATCCGGACAGGGGCGTGAAGCTTTCTTT. It is translated as CASSLSGQGREAFF.

The V and J genes are TRBV5-1 and TRBJ1-1; 10 bases agree with TRBD1. J lost 3 bases, V lost 2 bases, and 7 bases had no gene match. CDR3 length equals 16 residues. Germline V CDR1 and CDR2: SGHRS, YFSETQ. As DNA, the CDR3 is TGCGCCAGCAGCTTCGGGGACAGGGGCCAGGACACTGAAGCTTTCTTT. It yields the protein CASSFGDRGQDTEAFF. The variable domain in full, with the rest retrieved from reference TRBV5-1 and TRBJ1-1, is KAGVTQTPRYLIKTRGQQVTLSCSPISGHRSVSWYQQTPGQGLQFLFEYFSETQRNKGNFPGRFSGRQFSNSRSEMNVSTLELGDSALYLCASSFGDRGQDTEAFFGQGTRLTVV.

This clone was observed a few times. This chain uses TRBV7-3 with TRBJ1-1; no firm D call. CDR3 length equals 13 residues. Germline V lookup: CDR1 SGHTA, CDR2 FQGTGA. Trimming removed 4 bases at V and 4 bases at J, with 10 bases between. The DNA for the CDR3 is TGTGCCAGCAGCTCCTCCTCCGTCACTGAAGCTTTCTTT. Its protein is CASSSSSVTEAFF.

This rearrangement joins TRBV6-1 to TRBJ1-2; TRBD1 matches 9 bases. The germline V gene has CDR1 MNHNS and CDR2 SASEGT. V was pared by 2 bases and J by 6 bases, with 7 bases of the junction left unmatched. The CDR3 is 15 residues long. The CDR3 sequence: CASSEMGDRVNGYTF. The CDR3 coding sequence is TGTGCCAGCAGTGAAATGGGGGACAGGGTCAATGGCTACACCTTC.

The V gene is TRBV5-4, the J gene TRBJ1-4, with D perhaps TRBD1 (6 bases). Trimming took off 4 bases at V and 4 bases at J, with 11 bases between the two ends. CDR1 and CDR2 (germline): SGHNT, YYREEE (reference sequence). The CDR3 is 14 residues long. The CDR3 DNA reads as TGTGCCAGCAGCCAGGACAGCCGTAATGAAAAACTGTTTTTT. It yields the protein CASSQDSRNEKLFF.

The chain couples TRBV11-2 to TRBJ2-7; D gene unclear. CDR3 length: 16 residues. CDR1 and CDR2 (germline): SGHAT, FQNNGV. Deletions cut 3 bases from V and 2 bases from J, with 17 bases between. The CDR3 region is CASSFRQTGSPYEQYF. The DNA for the CDR3 is TGTGCCAGCAGCTTTAGGCAGACGGGTAGCCCCTACGAGCAGTACTTC.

The chain links TRBV7-9 to TRBJ2-5; TRBD2 agrees at 14 bases. Germline CDR1 and CDR2: SEHNR and FQNEAQ (reference sequence). CDR3 size: 15 residues. With 5 bases clipped from V and 5 bases from J, the junction kept 4 bases outside the gene matches. Here the CDR3 reads CASSVGTSGSETQYF. The CDR3 DNA sequence: TGTGCCAGCAGCGTCGGGACTAGCGGGAGTGAGACCCAGTACTTC.

The rearrangement uses TRBV6-1 and TRBJ2-7; no firm D call. CDR1 MNHNS and CDR2 SASEGT come from the germline V gene. The CDR3 is 12 residues long. The germline V and J ends were trimmed by 5 bases and 0 bases, with 5 bases remaining between them. As DNA, the CDR3 is TGTGCCAGCAGTAGGAACTCCTACGAGCAGTACTTC. Translated: CASSRNSYEQYF.

This chain joins TRBV29-1 and TRBJ2-5; perhaps TRBD2 as D (6 bases). The CDR3 runs 13 residues. V lost 4 bases to trimming and J lost 4 bases, with 13 bases between them. Germline-derived CDR1 and CDR2 are SQVTM and ANQGSEA. The CDR3 here is CSVVWQGGETQYF. The CDR3 nucleotides read TGCAGCGTTGTTTGGCAGGGAGGAGAGACCCAGTACTTC.

This clone has a handful of counts. Other nucleotide sequences from this sample produce the same CDR3. The genes are TRBV20-1 and TRBJ1-1; D is ambiguous. Germline values: CDR1 DFQATT, CDR2 SNEGSKA (reference sequence). V was trimmed by 3 bases and J by 7 bases, leaving 6 bases between them. The CDR3 is made up of 10 amino acids. CDR3 DNA sequence: TGCAGTGCTAGTCGGGGTGAAGCTTTCTTT. Amino acids: CSASRGEAFF.

The chain carries TRBV29-1 and TRBJ2-5; 13 bases are a match to TRBD2. The CDR3 totals 14 residues. Germline V gives CDR1 SQVTM, CDR2 ANQGSEA. V lost 1 base, J lost 13 bases, and 9 bases stayed unmatched. Here the CDR3 DNA reads TGCAGCGTTGAAGCAGCACTAGCGGGAGGGCCTGTGTACTTC. Translation: CSVEAALAGGPVYF. The full variable domain, with the rest looked up from reference TRBV29-1 and TRBJ2-5, is SAVISQKPSRDICQRGTSLTIQCQVDSQVTMMFWYRQQPGQSLTLIATANQGSEATYESGFVIDKFPISRPNLTFSTLTVSNMSPEDSSIYLCSVEAALAGGPVYFGPGTRLLVL.

The gene calls are TRBV5-1 and TRBJ2-3; D gene unclear. The ends were cut back, 4 bases at V and 2 bases at J, with 17 bases in the middle. Per germline, CDR1 SGHRS and CDR2 YFSETQ. This CDR3 comprises 16 residues. The CDR3 sequence is CASSPVGRETTDTQYF. Written as DNA, the CDR3 is TGCGCCAGCAGCCCCGTCGGTAGAGAAACCACAGATACGCAGTATTTT.

This rearrangement joins TRBV25-1 to TRBJ2-7, with 9 bases aligning to TRBD1. CDR3 size: 16 residues. The V gene end was trimmed by 1 base and the J gene end by 6 bases; junction bases not matched to a gene: 10. Germline CDR1 reads MGHDK; CDR2 reads SYGVNS. CDR3 nucleotides: TGTGCCAGCAGTGAATTAGGGACAGGGCTCCTTGCCGAGCAGTACTTC. Protein product: CASSELGTGLLAEQYF.

The chain joins TRBV19 to TRBJ2-1; D possibly corresponds to TRBD1 (6 bases). This CDR3 is built from 15 residues. The V end was cut by 7 bases, the J end by 5 bases, with 18 bases between. The germline CDR1 and CDR2 sequences are LNHDA and SQIVND (reference sequence). The DNA of the CDR3 is TGTGCCAGTATCAGAGGCGCAGGGGCACACAATGAGCAGTTCTTC. Translation: CASIRGAGAHNEQFF.

This clone was found a few times. Other DNA sequences of this sample code for an identical CDR3. The chain has TRBV11-2 and TRBJ2-2; no clear D. Germline V CDR1 and CDR2: SGHAT, FQNNGV. V was shortened by 3 bases and J by 3 bases, with 2 bases between the two germline ends. This CDR3 contains 12 residues. CDR3 residues: CASSLDTGELFF. CDR3 in DNA: TGTGCCAGCAGCTTGGACACCGGGGAGCTGTTTTTT. Full variable domain (remainder filled in from reference TRBV11-2 and TRBJ2-2): EAGVAQSPRYKIIEKRQSVAFWCNPISGHATLYWYQQILGQGPKLLIQFQNNGVVDDSQLPKDRFSAERLKGVDSTLKIQPAKLEDSAVYLCASSLDTGELFFGEGSRLTVL.

This clone was seen once. CDR3 amino acids: CASSTRDIEAFF. The CDR3 coding sequence is TGTGCCAGCTCAACCCGGGACATTGAAGCTTTCTTT. This chain uses TRBV18 with TRBJ1-1; a possible D gene is TRBD1 (6 bases). The germline V gene has CDR1 KGHSH and CDR2 LQKENI. The CDR3 covers 12 residues. Trimming pared 5 bases from V and 7 bases from J, leaving 11 bases between.

The chain is built from TRBV10-3 and TRBJ2-7; 8 nucleotides agree with TRBD1. The CDR3 is made up of 14 amino acids. The junction had 7 bases not matched to a gene; V was cut back by 7 bases and J by 2 bases. CDR1 and CDR2 (germline): ENHRY, SYGVKD. CDR3 sequence: CAITPGQEAYEQYF. For the CDR3, the DNA is TGTGCCATCACCCCGGGACAGGAGGCCTACGAGCAGTACTTC.

The chain links TRBV18 to TRBJ1-4; weak D call: TRBD1 (5 bases). CDR3 length: 16 amino acids. CDR1 is KGHSH and CDR2 is LQKENI in the germline V gene. V lost 0 bases and J lost 8, with 16 bases in between. The CDR3: CASSPPNQGEAEKLFF. Here the CDR3 DNA reads TGTGCCAGCTCACCACCTAACCAGGGTGAGGCCGAAAAACTGTTTTTT.